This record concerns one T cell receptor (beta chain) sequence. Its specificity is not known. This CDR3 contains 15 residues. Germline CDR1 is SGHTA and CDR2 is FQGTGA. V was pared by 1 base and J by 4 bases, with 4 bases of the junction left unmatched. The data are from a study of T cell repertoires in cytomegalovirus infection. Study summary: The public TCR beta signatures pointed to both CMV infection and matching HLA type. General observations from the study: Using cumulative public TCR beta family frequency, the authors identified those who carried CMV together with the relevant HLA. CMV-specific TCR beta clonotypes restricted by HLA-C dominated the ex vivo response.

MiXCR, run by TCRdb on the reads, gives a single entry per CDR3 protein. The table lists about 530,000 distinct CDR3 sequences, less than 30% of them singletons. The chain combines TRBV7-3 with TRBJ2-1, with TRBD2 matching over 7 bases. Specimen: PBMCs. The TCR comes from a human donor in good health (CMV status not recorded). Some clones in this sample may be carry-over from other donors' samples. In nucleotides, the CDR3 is TGTGCCAGCAGCTTAAGAGCGGGGCTATACAATGAGCAGTTCTTC. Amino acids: CASSLRAGLYNEQFF. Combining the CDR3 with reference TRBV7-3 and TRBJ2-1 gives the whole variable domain GAGVSQTPSNKVTEKGKYVELRCDPISGHTALYWYRQSLGQGPEFLIYFQGTGAADDSGLPNDRFFAVRPEGSVSTLKIQRTERGDSAVYLCASSLRAGLYNEQFFGPGTRLTVL.